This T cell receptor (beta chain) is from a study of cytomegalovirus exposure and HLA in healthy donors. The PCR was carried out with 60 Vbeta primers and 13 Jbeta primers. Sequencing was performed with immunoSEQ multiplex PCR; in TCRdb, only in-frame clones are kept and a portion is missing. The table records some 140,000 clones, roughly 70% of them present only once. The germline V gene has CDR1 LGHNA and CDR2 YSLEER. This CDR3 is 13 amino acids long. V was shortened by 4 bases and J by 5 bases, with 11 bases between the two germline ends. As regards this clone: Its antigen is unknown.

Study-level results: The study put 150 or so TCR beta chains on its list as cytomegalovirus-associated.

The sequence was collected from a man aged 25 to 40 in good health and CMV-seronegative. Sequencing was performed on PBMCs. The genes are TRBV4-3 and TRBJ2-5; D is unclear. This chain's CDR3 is CASSLTFRETQYF. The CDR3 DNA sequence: TGCGCCAGCAGCCTGACATTCCGGGAGACCCAGTACTTC.